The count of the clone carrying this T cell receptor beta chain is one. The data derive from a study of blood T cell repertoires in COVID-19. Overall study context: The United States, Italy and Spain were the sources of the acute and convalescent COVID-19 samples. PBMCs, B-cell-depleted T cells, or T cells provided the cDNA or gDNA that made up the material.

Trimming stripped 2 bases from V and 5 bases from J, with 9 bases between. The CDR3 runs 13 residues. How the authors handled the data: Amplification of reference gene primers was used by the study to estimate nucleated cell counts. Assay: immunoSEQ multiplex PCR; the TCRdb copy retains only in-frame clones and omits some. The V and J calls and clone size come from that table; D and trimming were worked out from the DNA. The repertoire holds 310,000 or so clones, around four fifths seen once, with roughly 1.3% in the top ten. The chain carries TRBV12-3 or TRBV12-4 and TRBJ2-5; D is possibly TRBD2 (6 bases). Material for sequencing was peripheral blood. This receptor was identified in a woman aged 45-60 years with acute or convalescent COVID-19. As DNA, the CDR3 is TGTGCCAGCAGTTTATTGAGCGGGGAGACCCAGTACTTC. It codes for CASSLLSGETQYF.